These 32 T cell receptor beta chains were all obtained from the same sample, sequenced in a study of blood T cell repertoires in COVID-19. Generated by immunoSEQ multiplex PCR, the TCRdb table keeps only in-frame clones and is missing some. The sample has 190,000 or so clones; 85% are singletons. Material for sequencing was PBMCs or T cells enriched from blood (not recorded which). The origin of the receptors is a man in his forties who had recovered from COVID-19.

The chain combines TRBV5-1 with TRBJ2-2, with 9 bases identical to TRBD1. The trim removed 4 bases at V and 4 bases at J, leaving 5 bases unmatched. The CDR3 covers 15 residues. CDR1 and CDR2 from the germline V gene are SGHRS and YFSETQ. The CDR3 region has the DNA TGCGCCAGCAGCGCCGGACAGGGGATCACCGGGGAGCTGTTTTTT. This translates into CASSAGQGITGELFF. Complete variable domain (other parts from reference TRBV5-1 and TRBJ2-2): KAGVTQTPRYLIKTRGQQVTLSCSPISGHRSVSWYQQTPGQGLQFLFEYFSETQRNKGNFPGRFSGRQFSNSRSEMNVSTLELGDSALYLCASSAGQGITGELFFGEGSRLTVL.

The chain is built from TRBV6-5 and TRBJ1-3, with D tentatively TRBD1 (5 bases). The CDR3 totals 13 residues. The germline gives CDR1 MNHEY, CDR2 SVGAGI. Trimming removed 6 bases from V and 0 bases from J, with 6 bases in between. The CDR3 sequence: CASRQGSGNTIYF. DNA for the CDR3: TGTGCCAGCAGGCAGGGCTCTGGAAACACCATATATTTT.

This clone has only a few counts. V and J are TRBV3-1 (or the pseudogene TRBV3-2) and TRBJ1-1; maybe TRBD1 (6 bases). CDR3 length: 15 residues. With 0 bases removed from V and 3 bases from J, the gap between germline ends came to 11 bases. Germline values: CDR1 LGHDT, CDR2 YNNKEL (reference sequence). CDR3 sequence reads: CASSQESRGYTEAFF. CDR3 in DNA: TGTGCCAGCAGCCAAGAATCCAGGGGATACACTGAAGCTTTCTTT.

The chain employs TRBV5-1 and TRBJ1-2; TRBD1 aligns across 7 bases. The J segment lost 6 bases and the V segment lost 0 bases, leaving 11 bases of the junction unmatched. CDR3 length: 16 residues. CDR1 and CDR2 from the germline V gene are SGHRS and YFSETQ. CDR3 DNA: TGCGCCAGCAGCTTGGGGCCTGGACGTACAGGGGATGGCTACACCTTC. Its translation: CASSLGPGRTGDGYTF.

This rearrangement joins TRBV11-2 to TRBJ2-1, with 14 nucleotides matching TRBD2. J lost 0 bases, V lost 3 bases, and 7 bases had no gene match. The CDR3 extends over 19 amino acids. The germline V gene has CDR1 SGHAT and CDR2 FQNNGV. For the CDR3, the DNA is TGTGCCAGCAGCTTTAGACTAGCGGGAGGGTTTCGCTCCTACAATGAGCAGTTCTTC. This sequence encodes CASSFRLAGGFRSYNEQFF.

This clone was seen once. The V gene is TRBV27, the J gene TRBJ2-7, with D perhaps TRBD2 (6 bases). Germline V gene data show CDR1 as MNHEY and CDR2 as SMNVEV (reference sequence). The CDR3 runs 14 residues. Trimming took 2 bases from V and 9 from J, leaving 17 bases between them. CDR3 sequence: CASSLGGPEGWQYF. The DNA of the CDR3 is TGTGCCAGCAGTTTAGGTGGTCCGGAGGGGTGGCAGTACTTC.

The rearrangement uses TRBV18 and TRBJ2-1; D may be TRBD2 (5 bases). The CDR3 consists of 14 residues. V was shortened by 2 bases and J by 6 bases, with 11 bases between the two germline ends. Germline CDR1 and CDR2: KGHSH and LQKENI. Here the CDR3 DNA reads TGTGCCAGCTCACCAACGACTGCGGGCAATGAGCAGTTCTTC. It yields the protein CASSPTTAGNEQFF.

The V call is TRBV20-1, the J call TRBJ2-1, with 12 nucleotides matching TRBD2. The CDR3 totals 15 residues. V shed 3 bases, J shed 7 bases, and the junction held 7 bases outside the gene matches. Looked up from germline, CDR1 is DFQATT and CDR2 is SNEGSKA (reference sequence). CDR3 loop: CSASSGLAGFNEQFF. CDR3 sequence (DNA): TGCAGTGCTAGTTCAGGACTAGCGGGATTTAATGAGCAGTTCTTC.

The chain uses TRBV30 and TRBJ2-7; 7 nucleotides align to TRBD1. CDR3 length: 14 residues. V lost 1 base and J lost 0; bases outside the gene matches: 3. Germline CDR1 GTSNPN, CDR2 SVGIG (reference sequence). CDR3 nucleotide sequence: TGTGCCTGGAGTGCCCGGGACAGCTCCTACGAGCAGTACTTC. Its translation: CAWSARDSSYEQYF.

The gene calls are TRBV7-9 and TRBJ2-2; D is perhaps TRBD1 (6 bases). The CDR3 has 13 residues. Per germline, CDR1 SEHNR and CDR2 FQNEAQ (reference sequence). V lost 2 bases, J lost 7 bases, and 8 bases lay in between. The chain's CDR3 is CASSLRGIGELFF. Written as DNA, the CDR3 is TGTGCCAGCAGCTTAAGGGGGATCGGGGAGCTGTTTTTT.

The chain couples TRBV18 to TRBJ1-2; 10 bases are shared with TRBD1. There are 17 residues in the CDR3. Germline V CDR1 and CDR2: KGHSH, LQKENI. V lost 2 bases to trimming and J lost 4 bases; unmatched junction nucleotides: 10. In nucleotides, the CDR3 is TGTGCCAGCTCACCAGTGACAGGGGGCGATATGGTCTATGGCTACACCTTC. Translation: CASSPVTGGDMVYGYTF.

The chain is built from TRBV6-5 and TRBJ1-6, with D tentatively TRBD1 (5 bases). Trimming took 3 bases from V and 8 from J, leaving 14 bases between them. This CDR3 region has 15 residues. CDR1 MNHEY and CDR2 SVGAGI come from the germline V gene. CDR3 residues: CASSYGAEGYSPLHF. The CDR3 DNA is TGTGCCAGCAGTTATGGGGCGGAGGGTTATTCACCCCTCCACTTT.

This rearrangement joins TRBV7-2 to TRBJ2-1; D remains ambiguous. Germline CDR1 and CDR2: SGHTA and FQGNSA. This CDR3 contains 17 residues. V lost 2 bases and J 6 bases, leaving 20 bases between the germline ends. The CDR3 loop reads CASSLLARISLSNEQFF. The CDR3 coding sequence is TGTGCCAGCAGCTTATTGGCCCGTATTAGCTTGTCCAATGAGCAGTTCTTC.

The V and J genes are TRBV5-1 and TRBJ2-5; possibly TRBD1 for D (6 bases). The germline CDR1 and CDR2 sequences are SGHRS and YFSETQ. The V and J ends lost 4 bases and 1 base respectively, with 14 bases between them. This CDR3 contains 15 residues. The CDR3 region is CASSHQSTGQETQYF. The CDR3 nucleotides are TGCGCCAGCAGCCACCAATCGACAGGCCAAGAGACCCAGTACTTC.

This chain connects TRBV5-1 to TRBJ1-2, with 8 bases aligning to TRBD1. The CDR3 extends over 15 amino acids. The germline gives CDR1 SGHRS, CDR2 YFSETQ. V was pared by 3 bases and J by 7 bases, with 11 bases of the junction left unmatched. The chain's CDR3 is CASSYGQGSWGGYTF. The CDR3, as DNA: TGCGCCAGCAGCTACGGACAGGGCTCTTGGGGTGGCTACACCTTC. The entire variable domain, with the rest obtained from reference TRBV5-1 and TRBJ1-2, is as follows: KAGVTQTPRYLIKTRGQQVTLSCSPISGHRSVSWYQQTPGQGLQFLFEYFSETQRNKGNFPGRFSGRQFSNSRSEMNVSTLELGDSALYLCASSYGQGSWGGYTFGSGTRLTVV.

The V and J genes are TRBV7-2 and TRBJ1-6; the D is unclear. Trimming cost V 1 base and J 10 bases, with 14 bases left between them. This CDR3 has 15 residues. Germline V gene data show CDR1 as SGHTA and CDR2 as FQGNSA. The CDR3 region is CASSLDGQVDSPLHF. CDR3 nucleotides: TGTGCCAGCAGCTTAGATGGGCAGGTTGACTCACCCCTCCACTTT.

This clone showed up just once. The rearrangement joins TRBV5-4 to TRBJ1-1; D may be TRBD1 (6 bases). The CDR3 extends over 14 amino acids. With 1 base removed from V and 2 bases from J, the gap between germline ends came to 9 bases. Germline V gives CDR1 SGHNT, CDR2 YYREEE (reference sequence). CDR3 nucleotides: TGTGCCAGCAGCTTGATGGGGACAAACACTGAAGCTTTCTTT. Residues: CASSLMGTNTEAFF.

This clone was observed a single time. The gene calls are TRBV6-4 and TRBJ2-1; D unresolved. The CDR3 sequence is 15 residues long. Germline-derived CDR1 and CDR2 are MRHNA and SNTAGT. Trimming took 0 bases from V and 2 from J, leaving 8 bases between them. Written as DNA, the CDR3 is TGTGCCAGCAGTGACTCGCTGAGAACCTACAATGAGCAGTTCTTC. Its translation: CASSDSLRTYNEQFF.

The V gene is TRBV29-1, the J gene TRBJ2-7, with D uncertain. The CDR3 has 11 residues. Trimming removed 3 bases from V and 9 bases from J, with 12 bases in between. Germline V gene data show CDR1 as SQVTM and CDR2 as ANQGSEA. CDR3 amino acids: CSVETRHGQYF. The DNA of the CDR3 is TGCAGCGTTGAGACAAGGCACGGGCAGTACTTC.

The rearrangement uses TRBV29-1 and TRBJ2-5; D remains unclear. The germline V and J ends were trimmed by 1 base and 3 bases, with 3 bases remaining between them. In germline, CDR1 is SQVTM, CDR2 ANQGSEA. CDR3 length: 11 amino acids. The CDR3 DNA sequence: TGCAGCGTTGAAGTCGAAGAGACCCAGTACTTC. It codes for CSVEVEETQYF.

The chain has TRBV29-1 and TRBJ2-2; 7 positions match TRBD1. The CDR3 runs 14 residues. Germline V lookup: CDR1 SQVTM, CDR2 ANQGSEA. J was trimmed by 2 bases and V by 4 bases; bases with no gene match: 4. CDR3 residues: CSVVGTENTGELFF. The DNA of the CDR3 is TGCAGCGTTGTTGGGACAGAAAACACCGGGGAGCTGTTTTTT.

In its sample, this clone was seen once. This chain connects TRBV24-1 to TRBJ1-5; a possible D gene is TRBD1 (6 bases). Trimming pared 3 bases from V and 3 bases from J, leaving 11 bases between. Germline V gives CDR1 KGHDR, CDR2 SFDVKD. The CDR3 has 15 amino acids. In DNA form, the CDR3 reads TGTGCCACCAGTGATGCCGGACAGATCAATCAGCCCCAGCATTTT. Protein product: CATSDAGQINQPQHF.

The chain recombines TRBV11-2 with TRBJ2-2; TRBD1 is a possible D gene (5 bases). The length of the CDR3 is 14 residues. The V end lost 2 bases, the J end lost 3 bases, and 7 bases lay between the germline ends. Germline V CDR1 and CDR2: SGHAT, FQNNGV. For the CDR3, the DNA is TGTGCCAGCAGCTTACCGACAGACACCGGGGAGCTGTTTTTT. As protein: CASSLPTDTGELFF.

The gene calls are TRBV5-1 and TRBJ2-3; 8 bases align to TRBD2. Germline lookup yields CDR1 SGHRS and CDR2 YFSETQ. J was trimmed by 4 bases and V by 2 bases; bases with no gene match: 6. The CDR3 is made up of 15 amino acids. This CDR3 is CASSFSGNNADTQYF. CDR3 DNA sequence: TGCGCCAGCAGCTTTAGCGGGAATAACGCAGATACGCAGTATTTT.

The chain couples TRBV5-1 to TRBJ2-7, with a weak D call TRBD1 (6 bases). Germline V CDR1 and CDR2: SGHRS, YFSETQ. The CDR3 is 13 residues long. The germline V and J ends were trimmed by 4 bases and 5 bases, with 13 bases remaining between them. CDR3: CASSQLQGHEQYF. CDR3 coding DNA: TGCGCCAGCAGCCAACTACAGGGCCACGAGCAGTACTTC.

The chain joins TRBV5-1 to TRBJ1-4; 10 nucleotides match TRBD1. The CDR3 covers 15 residues. J gave up 6 bases and V 4 bases, and 6 bases lay outside the gene matches. Germline V gene sequence: CDR1 SGHRS, CDR2 YFSETQ. The CDR3 DNA follows: TGCGCCAGCAGCCAATCCGGGACAGGGGATGAAAAACTGTTTTTT. It codes for CASSQSGTGDEKLFF.

The V call is TRBV3-1 (or the pseudogene TRBV3-2), the J call TRBJ2-2; 8 bases are a match to TRBD2. CDR1 is LGHDT, CDR2 YNNKEL, per germline (reference sequence). V gave up 0 bases and J gave up 1 base; unmatched junction bases: 7. The CDR3 length is 18 residues. The CDR3 reads CASSQDKAGVLNTGELFF. As DNA, the CDR3 is TGTGCCAGCAGCCAAGATAAAGCGGGGGTCCTGAACACCGGGGAGCTGTTTTTT.

The V and J genes are TRBV4-3 and TRBJ2-3, with a weak D call TRBD2 (6 bases). CDR3 length: 16 residues. Trimming took 0 bases from V and 2 from J, leaving 12 bases between them. In germline, CDR1 is LGHNA, CDR2 YSLEER. CDR3 in amino acids: CASSQDYGSVTDTQYF. The CDR3 bases are TGCGCCAGCAGCCAAGATTACGGGAGTGTCACAGATACGCAGTATTTT.

The gene calls are TRBV5-1 and TRBJ2-7, with 9 bases that match TRBD1. V lost 4 bases to trimming and J lost 2 bases; unmatched junction nucleotides: 7. Germline CDR1 and CDR2: SGHRS and YFSETQ. The CDR3 runs to 15 residues. The CDR3 is CASSVPGTGTYEQYF. For the CDR3, the DNA is TGCGCCAGCAGCGTACCCGGGACAGGGACCTACGAGCAGTACTTC.

The table lists this clone with a few counts. The chain recombines TRBV6-2 or TRBV6-3 with TRBJ2-2; D gene ambiguous. This CDR3 region has 17 residues. CDR1 is MNHEY, CDR2 SVGEGT, per germline. With 0 bases removed from V and 3 bases from J, the gap between germline ends came to 14 bases. The CDR3 is CASSYSIGQTYTGELFF. DNA for the CDR3: TGTGCCAGCAGTTACTCGATCGGCCAGACTTACACCGGGGAGCTGTTTTTT.

This chain uses TRBV19 with TRBJ1-5, with TRBD1 as a possible D gene (6 bases). V was cut by 2 bases and J by 6 bases, with 14 bases left in between. CDR3 size: 15 residues. Looked up from germline, CDR1 is LNHDA and CDR2 is SQIVND (reference sequence). Here the CDR3 DNA reads TGTGCCAGTAGTATATCCCCCCAGGGGATTCAGCCCCAGCATTTT. It specifies CASSISPQGIQPQHF.

This chain connects TRBV2 to TRBJ1-2, with 8 nucleotides matching TRBD1. Unmatched junction bases numbered 7, after V lost 7 bases and J lost 6 bases. Per germline, CDR1 SNHLY and CDR2 FYNNEI. CDR3 length: 13 residues. The CDR3 DNA sequence: TGTGCCAGCATGACGGACAGGGAAAATGGCTACACCTTC. It codes for CASMTDRENGYTF.